Listed below are T cell receptor beta chains from one sample, sequenced in a study of shared clonotypes between healthy human individuals. Produced via immunoSEQ multiplex PCR; TCRdb's table is partial and in-frame only. The sample includes some 2.1 million clones, 85% to 95% of them seen just once. The sample was naive CD4+ T cells sorted from blood. These receptors were taken from a young man in good health. Both conserved end residues are part of each CDR3. D genes are given only for firm matches. Not all rows give a size; the values are once, few, many and, for expanded clones, a class.

clone size: NA; D gene: NA; V gene: TRBV29-1; J gene: TRBJ2-5; CDR3 DNA: TGCAGCGTTGAAAGGGGATACCAAGAGACCCAGTACTTC; CDR3 protein: CSVERGYQETQYF
clone size: NA; D gene: NA; V gene: TRBV27; J gene: TRBJ2-1; CDR3 DNA: TGTGCCAGCAGTTTATCCCCGGGGTCCTTCTACAATGAGCAGTTCTTC; CDR3 protein: CASSLSPGSFYNEQFF
clone size: NA; D gene: NA; V gene: TRBV5-1; J gene: TRBJ2-7; CDR3 DNA: TGCGCCAGCAGCTTGGGGACTCTACCCGGGGAGCAGTACTTC; CDR3 protein: CASSLGTLPGEQYF
clone size: NA; D gene: NA; V gene: TRBV11-2; J gene: TRBJ2-1; CDR3 DNA: TGTGCCAGCAGCTCCCAGGGTTCCTACAATGAGCAGTTCTTC; CDR3 protein: CASSSQGSYNEQFF
clone size: NA; D gene: NA; V gene: TRBV14; J gene: TRBJ1-5; CDR3 DNA: TGTGCCAGCAGCTGGCGGACAGATAGCAATCAGCCCCAGCATTTT; CDR3 protein: CASSWRTDSNQPQHF
clone size: NA; D gene: NA; V gene: TRBV7-2; J gene: TRBJ2-7; CDR3 DNA: TGTGCCAGCAGCTTAGCTGGGTCAAATTACGAGCAGTACTTC; CDR3 protein: CASSLAGSNYEQYF
clone size: once; D gene: TRBD2; V gene: TRBV30; J gene: TRBJ2-6; CDR3 DNA: TGTGCCTGGAGGCGACTAGCGGGTTCGGCTGGGGCCAACGTCCTGACTTTC; CDR3 protein: CAWRRLAGSAGANVLTF
clone size: few; D gene: TRBD2; V gene: TRBV10-3; J gene: TRBJ2-5; CDR3 DNA: TGTGCCATCAGTCCCGCGGGGACTAGCGAATTGGAGCAGTACTTC; CDR3 protein: CAISPAGTSELEQYF
clone size: NA; D gene: NA; V gene: TRBV6-5; J gene: TRBJ2-3; CDR3 DNA: TGTGCCAGCCGAGACAGTAACACAGATACGCAGTATTTT; CDR3 protein: CASRDSNTDTQYF
clone size: NA; D gene: NA; V gene: TRBV28; J gene: TRBJ2-7; CDR3 DNA: TGTGCCAGCAGTCCAAGGTCTCCCTACGAGCAGTACTTC; CDR3 protein: CASSPRSPYEQYF
clone size: once; D gene: NA; V gene: TRBV7-2; J gene: TRBJ1-1; CDR3 DNA: TGTGCCAGCAGCACGAAGGGGGACTTTCGTCGAACTGAAGCTTTCTTT; CDR3 protein: CASSTKGDFRRTEAFF
clone size: NA; D gene: TRBD1; V gene: TRBV5-1; J gene: TRBJ2-7; CDR3 DNA: TGCGCCAGCAGCTTTTCGGGACAGGGGGTCGAGCAGTACTTC; CDR3 protein: CASSFSGQGVEQYF
clone size: NA; D gene: NA; V gene: TRBV6-5; J gene: TRBJ1-2; CDR3 DNA: TGTGCCAGCAGTTACCGGGACCGGCCTGGCTACACCTTC; CDR3 protein: CASSYRDRPGYTF
clone size: NA; D gene: TRBD1; V gene: TRBV6-5; J gene: TRBJ2-3; CDR3 DNA: TGTGCCAGCAGCCGGACAGGGGGCGCCGATACGCAGTATTTT; CDR3 protein: CASSRTGGADTQYF
clone size: NA; D gene: NA; V gene: TRBV5-6; J gene: TRBJ1-2; CDR3 DNA: TGTGCCAGCAGCGGGATATTGACGGGCGGGGCTTATGGCTACACCTTC; CDR3 protein: CASSGILTGGAYGYTF
clone size: NA; D gene: TRBD2; V gene: TRBV28; J gene: TRBJ2-7; CDR3 DNA: TGTGCCAGCACAATGAGCGGGGGGCGCTCCTACGAGCAGTACTTC; CDR3 protein: CASTMSGGRSYEQYF
clone size: NA; D gene: TRBD2; V gene: TRBV9; J gene: TRBJ2-3; CDR3 DNA: TGTGCCAGCAGCGCCTATAGCGGGGGTCCAGATACGCAGTATTTT; CDR3 protein: CASSAYSGGPDTQYF
clone size: NA; D gene: NA; V gene: TRBV19; J gene: TRBJ1-5; CDR3 DNA: TGTGCCAGTAGTGTGGGGACGGTGGCGAGCAATCAGCCCCAGCATTTT; CDR3 protein: CASSVGTVASNQPQHF
clone size: NA; D gene: NA; V gene: TRBV4-3; J gene: TRBJ2-7; CDR3 DNA: TGCGCCAGCAGCCAGCAATTTAGCGGCCCCTACGAGCAGTACTTC; CDR3 protein: CASSQQFSGPYEQYF
clone size: NA; D gene: NA; V gene: TRBV18; J gene: TRBJ1-2; CDR3 DNA: TGTGCCAGCTCACCCTCCTCGGGGAAGGAGTATGGCTACACCTTC; CDR3 protein: CASSPSSGKEYGYTF
clone size: NA; D gene: TRBD2; V gene: TRBV5-6; J gene: TRBJ2-5; CDR3 DNA: TGTGCCAGCAGCTTGGGAGGGGAGGGCCAAGAGACCCAGTACTTC; CDR3 protein: CASSLGGEGQETQYF
clone size: NA; D gene: NA; V gene: TRBV11-2; J gene: TRBJ2-7; CDR3 DNA: TGTGCCAGCAGCGAGACAGTTCACCCCTACGAGCAGTACTTC; CDR3 protein: CASSETVHPYEQYF